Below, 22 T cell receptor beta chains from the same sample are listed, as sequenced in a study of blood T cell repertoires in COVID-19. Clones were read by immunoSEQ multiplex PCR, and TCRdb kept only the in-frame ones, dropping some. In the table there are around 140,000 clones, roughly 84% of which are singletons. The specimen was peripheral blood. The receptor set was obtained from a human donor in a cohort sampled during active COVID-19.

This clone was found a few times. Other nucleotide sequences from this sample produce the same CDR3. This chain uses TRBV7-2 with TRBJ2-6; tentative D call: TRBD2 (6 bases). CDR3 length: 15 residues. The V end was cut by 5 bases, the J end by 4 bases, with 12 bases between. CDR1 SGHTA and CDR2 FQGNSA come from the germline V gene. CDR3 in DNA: TGTGCCAGCAGCCTGTTAGCGGCCGGGGCCAACGTCCTGACTTTC. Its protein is CASSLLAAGANVLTF.

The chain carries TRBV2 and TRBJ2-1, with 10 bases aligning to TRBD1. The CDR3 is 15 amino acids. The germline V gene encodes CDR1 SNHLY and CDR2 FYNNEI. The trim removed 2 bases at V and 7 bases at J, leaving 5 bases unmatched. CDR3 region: CASSERQGARNEQFF. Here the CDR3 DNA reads TGTGCCAGCAGTGAAAGACAGGGGGCGCGGAATGAGCAGTTCTTC.

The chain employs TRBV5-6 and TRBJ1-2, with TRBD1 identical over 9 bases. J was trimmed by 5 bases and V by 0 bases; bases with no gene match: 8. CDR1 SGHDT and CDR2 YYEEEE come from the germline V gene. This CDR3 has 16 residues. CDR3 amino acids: CASSLVDRGRGYGYTF. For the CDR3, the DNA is TGTGCCAGCAGCTTGGTGGACAGGGGACGGGGGTATGGCTACACCTTC. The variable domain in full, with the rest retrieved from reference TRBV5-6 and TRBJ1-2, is DAGVTQSPTHLIKTRGQQVTLRCSPKSGHDTVSWYQQALGQGPQFIFQYYEEEERQRGNFPDRFSGHQFPNYSSELNVNALLLGDSALYLCASSLVDRGRGYGYTFGSGTRLTVV.

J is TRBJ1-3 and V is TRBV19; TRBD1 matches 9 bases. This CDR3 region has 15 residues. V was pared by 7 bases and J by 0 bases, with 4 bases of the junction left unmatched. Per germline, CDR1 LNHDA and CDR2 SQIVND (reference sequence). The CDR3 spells CASKQGASSGNTIYF. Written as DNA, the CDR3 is TGTGCCAGTAAACAGGGGGCCTCCTCTGGAAACACCATATATTTT.

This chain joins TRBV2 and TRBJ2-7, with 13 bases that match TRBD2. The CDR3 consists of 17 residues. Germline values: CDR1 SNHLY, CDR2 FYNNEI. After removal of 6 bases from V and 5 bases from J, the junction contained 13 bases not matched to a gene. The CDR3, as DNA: TGTGCCAGCAGCCACCCACCCGGGACTAGCGGGAACCACGAGCAGTACGTC. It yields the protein CASSHPPGTSGNHEQYV.

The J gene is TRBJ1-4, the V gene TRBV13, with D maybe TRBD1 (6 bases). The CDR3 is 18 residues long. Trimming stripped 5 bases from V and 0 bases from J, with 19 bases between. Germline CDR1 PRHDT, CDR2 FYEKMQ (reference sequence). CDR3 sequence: CASSQRWGQSATNEKLFF. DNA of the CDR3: TGTGCCAGCAGCCAAAGATGGGGGCAGAGTGCAACTAATGAAAAACTGTTTTTT.

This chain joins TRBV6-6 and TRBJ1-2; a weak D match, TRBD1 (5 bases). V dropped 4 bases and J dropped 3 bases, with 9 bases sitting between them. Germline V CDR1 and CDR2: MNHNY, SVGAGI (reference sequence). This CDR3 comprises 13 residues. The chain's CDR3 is CASSSGSDYGYTF. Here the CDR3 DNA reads TGTGCCAGCAGTTCAGGGTCGGACTATGGCTACACCTTC.

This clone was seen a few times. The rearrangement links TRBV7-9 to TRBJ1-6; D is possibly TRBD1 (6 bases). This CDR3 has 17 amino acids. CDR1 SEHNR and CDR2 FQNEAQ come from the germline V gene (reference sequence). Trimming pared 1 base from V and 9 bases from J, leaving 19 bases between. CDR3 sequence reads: CASSLVFQGSGVSPLHF. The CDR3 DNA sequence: TGTGCCAGCAGCTTAGTATTCCAGGGGTCAGGGGTTTCACCCCTCCACTTT.

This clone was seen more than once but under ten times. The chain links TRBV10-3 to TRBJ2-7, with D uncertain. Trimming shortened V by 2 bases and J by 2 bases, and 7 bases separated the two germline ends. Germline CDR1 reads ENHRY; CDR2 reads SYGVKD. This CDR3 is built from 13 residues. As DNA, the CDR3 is TGTGCCATCAGTGAGACAGACGCCTACGAGCAGTACGTC. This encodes CAISETDAYEQYV.

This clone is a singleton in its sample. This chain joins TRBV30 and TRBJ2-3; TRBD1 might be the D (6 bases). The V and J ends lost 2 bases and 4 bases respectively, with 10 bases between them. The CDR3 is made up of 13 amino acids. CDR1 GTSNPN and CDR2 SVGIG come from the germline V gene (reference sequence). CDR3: CAWSPGTPDTQYF. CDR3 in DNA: TGTGCCTGGAGTCCAGGGACACCAGATACGCAGTATTTT.

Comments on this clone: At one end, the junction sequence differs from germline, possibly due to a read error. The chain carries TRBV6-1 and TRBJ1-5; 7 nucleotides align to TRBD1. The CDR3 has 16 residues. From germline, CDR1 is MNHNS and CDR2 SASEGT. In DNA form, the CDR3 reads TGTGCCAGCAGTGAACATGGAAACAGGGGTAATCTGCCCCAGCATTTT. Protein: CASSEHGNRGNLPQHF.

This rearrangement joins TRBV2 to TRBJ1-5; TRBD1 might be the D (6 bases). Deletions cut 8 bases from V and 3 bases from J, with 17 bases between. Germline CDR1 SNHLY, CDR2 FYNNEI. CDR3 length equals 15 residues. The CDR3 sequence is CASGLYTGNNQPQHF. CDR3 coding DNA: TGTGCCAGCGGATTATATACAGGGAACAATCAGCCCCAGCATTTT.

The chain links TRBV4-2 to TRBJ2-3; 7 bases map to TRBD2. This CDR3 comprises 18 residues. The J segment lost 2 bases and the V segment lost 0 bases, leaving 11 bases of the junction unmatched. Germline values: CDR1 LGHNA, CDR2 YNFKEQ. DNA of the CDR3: TGTGCCAGCAGCCAAGATGTTAGTAGGCGGGGGTTCACAGATACGCAGTATTTT. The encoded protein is CASSQDVSRRGFTDTQYF.

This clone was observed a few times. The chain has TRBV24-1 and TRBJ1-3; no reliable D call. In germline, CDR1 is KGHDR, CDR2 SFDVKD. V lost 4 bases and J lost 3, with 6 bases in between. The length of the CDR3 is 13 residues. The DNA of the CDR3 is TGTGCCACCAGTGAACGGTTTGGAAACACCATATATTTT. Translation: CATSERFGNTIYF.

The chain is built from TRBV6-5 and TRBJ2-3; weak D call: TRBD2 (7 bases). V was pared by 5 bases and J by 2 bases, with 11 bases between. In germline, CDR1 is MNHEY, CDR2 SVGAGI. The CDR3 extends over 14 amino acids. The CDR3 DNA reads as TGTGCCAGCAGTATGGGGGGGCCCACAGATACGCAGTATTTT. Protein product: CASSMGGPTDTQYF.

CDR3 sequence: CAWSASDEQFF. CDR3 DNA: TGTGCCTGGAGTGCGTCAGATGAGCAGTTCTTC. The gene calls are TRBV30 and TRBJ2-1, with D uncertain. The CDR3 length is 11 residues. The germline V gene encodes CDR1 GTSNPN and CDR2 SVGIG (reference sequence). V was trimmed by 1 base and J by 8 bases, leaving 6 bases between them.

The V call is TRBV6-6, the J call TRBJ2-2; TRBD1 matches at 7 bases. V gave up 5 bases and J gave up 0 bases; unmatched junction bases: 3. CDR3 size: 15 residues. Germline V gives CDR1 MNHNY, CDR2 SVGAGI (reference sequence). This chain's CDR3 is CASSRDRANTGELFF. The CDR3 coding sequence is TGTGCCAGCAGTCGTGACAGGGCGAACACCGGGGAGCTGTTTTTT.

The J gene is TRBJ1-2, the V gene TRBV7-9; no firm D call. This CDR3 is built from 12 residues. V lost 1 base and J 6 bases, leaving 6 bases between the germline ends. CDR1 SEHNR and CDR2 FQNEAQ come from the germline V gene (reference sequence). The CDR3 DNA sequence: TGTGCCAGCAGCTTAGGTTCTAATGGCTACACCTTC. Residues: CASSLGSNGYTF.

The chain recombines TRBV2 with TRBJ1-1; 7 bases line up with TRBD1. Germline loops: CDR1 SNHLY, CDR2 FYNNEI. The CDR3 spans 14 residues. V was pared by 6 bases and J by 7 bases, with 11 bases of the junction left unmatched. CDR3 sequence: CASSKDGTAFEAFF. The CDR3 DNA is TGTGCCAGCAGCAAAGATGGGACAGCGTTTGAAGCTTTCTTT.

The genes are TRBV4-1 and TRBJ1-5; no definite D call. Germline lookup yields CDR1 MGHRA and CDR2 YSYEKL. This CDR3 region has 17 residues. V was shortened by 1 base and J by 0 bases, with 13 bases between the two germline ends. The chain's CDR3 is CASSQALPTNSNQPQHF. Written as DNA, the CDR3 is TGCGCCAGCAGCCAAGCTCTTCCGACTAATAGCAATCAGCCCCAGCATTTT.

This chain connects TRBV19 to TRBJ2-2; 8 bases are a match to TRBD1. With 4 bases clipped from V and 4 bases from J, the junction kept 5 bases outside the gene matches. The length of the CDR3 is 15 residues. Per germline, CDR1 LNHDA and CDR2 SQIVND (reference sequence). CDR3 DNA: TGTGCCAGTAGTAGCAGGGGGCATAGCACCGGGGAGCTGTTTTTT. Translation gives CASSSRGHSTGELFF.

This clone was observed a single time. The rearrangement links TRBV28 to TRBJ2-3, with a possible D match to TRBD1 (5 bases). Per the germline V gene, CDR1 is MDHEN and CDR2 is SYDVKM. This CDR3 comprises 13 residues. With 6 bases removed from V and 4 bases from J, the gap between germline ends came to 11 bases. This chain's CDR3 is CASRGQRADTQYF. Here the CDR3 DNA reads TGTGCCAGCAGGGGGCAAAGGGCAGATACGCAGTATTTT.